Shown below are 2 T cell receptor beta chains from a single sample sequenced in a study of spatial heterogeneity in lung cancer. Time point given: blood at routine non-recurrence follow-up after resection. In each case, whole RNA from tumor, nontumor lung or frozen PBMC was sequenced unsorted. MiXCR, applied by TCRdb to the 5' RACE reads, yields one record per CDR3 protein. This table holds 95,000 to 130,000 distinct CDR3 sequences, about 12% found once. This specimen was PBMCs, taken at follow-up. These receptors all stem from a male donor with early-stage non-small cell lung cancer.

The CDR3 loop is CASRERPGDGNEKLFF. The CDR3 nucleotides are TGTGCCAGTCGCGAACGGCCGGGGGACGGTAATGAAAAACTGTTTTTT. The chain joins TRBV19 to TRBJ1-4, with TRBD1 as a possible D gene (5 bases). The germline V gene has CDR1 LNHDA and CDR2 SQIVND (reference sequence). The CDR3 runs 16 residues. Trimming took 8 bases from V and 4 from J, leaving 20 bases between them. Full variable domain (missing parts from reference TRBV19 and TRBJ1-4): DGGITQSPKYLFRKEGQNVTLSCEQNLNHDAMYWYRQDPGQGLRLIYYSQIVNDFQKGDIAEGYSVSREKKESFPLTVTSAQKNPTAFYLCASRERPGDGNEKLFFGSGTQLSVL.

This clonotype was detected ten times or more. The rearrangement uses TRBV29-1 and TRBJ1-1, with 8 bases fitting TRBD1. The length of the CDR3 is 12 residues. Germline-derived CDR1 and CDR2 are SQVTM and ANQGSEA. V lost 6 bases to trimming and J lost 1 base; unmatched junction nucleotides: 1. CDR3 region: CSVGQANTEAFF. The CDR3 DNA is TGCAGCGTGGGACAGGCGAACACTGAAGCTTTCTTT.